The clone carrying this T cell receptor (beta chain) was counted a few times. Antigen: not known. CDR3 length: 14 amino acids. Germline loops: CDR1 SNHLY, CDR2 FYNNEI. V trimming: 7 bases; J trimming: 2 bases; junction bases outside the gene matches: 4. From the RT-PCR reads, TCRdb called clonotypes with MiXCR, one entry per CDR3 protein. This table holds about half a million distinct CDR3 sequences, approximately 7.1% found once. The data stem from a study of response to subunit inactivated influenza vaccine. General study findings and limits: Authors suggested each seasonal flu vaccination may recruit only limited numbers of new T cells.

This chain joins TRBV2 and TRBJ1-3, with TRBD1 matching over 8 bases. The clonotype was recovered from a man aged 50 to 69 who received an inactivated influenza vaccine. The sample was PBMCs from blood, taken less than 25 months after vaccination. CDR3 sequence reads: CASILDRAGNTIYF. The CDR3 DNA follows: TGTGCCAGCATCCTGGACAGGGCTGGAAACACCATATATTTT.